This T cell receptor (beta chain) was captured by sequencing in a study of cytomegalovirus exposure and HLA in healthy donors. Study observations and caveats: TCR clusters originating in the first cohort tended to co-occur in the 110 or so validation repertoires, according to a later analysis.

Repertoires were generated with immunoSEQ multiplex PCR, while TCRdb's copy carries only in-frame clones and drops some. The profile covers over 200,000 clones, with 90% appearing a single time and 3.1% taken by the ten largest. Trimming removed 3 bases from V and 6 bases from J, with 21 bases in between. Germline V CDR1 and CDR2: SGDLS, YYNGEE. The CDR3 consists of 16 residues. To note about this clone: Its antigen is not identified.

The chain couples TRBV9 to TRBJ1-1; D not resolved. The receptor was derived from a woman in her twenties or thirties in good health and CMV-seronegative. Source material: PBMCs. The CDR3 DNA is TGTGCCAGCAGCGACCGCCGGGAGGCGGGAACTTCTGAAGCTTTCTTT. Its protein is CASSDRREAGTSEAFF.